The entry below describes one TCR beta chain. The clone's antigen remains unknown. The CDR3 end falls 3 residues outside the read, so it is completed with the germline J gene. These data are taken from a study of T cells in women clearing cervical HPV infection (dated by TCRdb to 2016 to 2019). Concerning the study at large: The cases were 25 to 30 women with histologically confirmed HPV16-related CIN3 or worse, and 2 of those women had invasive cancers. Five blinded duplicates per group were added as quality controls, giving around 60 samples: 50 or so participants and some 10 replicates. Case blood was taken at the visit when the lesion was first identified, whereas control blood was taken when infection was no longer detected. The parent cohort enrolled roughly 9,400 women aged 18 or older in Guanacaste, Costa Rica, in about 1992 to 1995 and followed the women for roughly seven years. The roughly 25 controls were women who cleared a single incident HPV16 infection within 12 months without developing precancer or cancer. Median age was roughly 33 years in cases versus roughly 37 in controls, and baseline characteristics did not differ significantly. HLA typing was available for only a few women, so HLA type could not be excluded as a confounder. Cases and controls were matched on year of sample collection and on age within five years. For cases, the median interval between lesion detection and blood sampling was over 130 days, with an interquartile range of about 85 to 220 days. This exploratory proof-of-principle case-control study, nested within the Guanacaste HPV Natural History Study in Costa Rica, compared TCR repertoires among women with different cervical HPV16 outcomes. Overall results and qualifications from the work: Because the number of T cells per sample was unknown, the richness differences could reflect varying T-cell content rather than repertoire biology. Whether associations preceded infection or resulted from infection could not be shown with the cross-sectional design, and effector/memory subsets and HPV-specific T cells were not isolated. By combining richness with V gene abundances, random forest classifiers separated cases from controls with an estimated AUC of roughly 0.8. Lower TRBV6-7 relative abundance was observed in cases than in controls (around 0.1% versus 0.15%; Bonferroni P = 0.0008). TCR repertoire richness was significantly higher in CIN3+ cases than in controls across sequencing depths, while evenness did not differ.

The germline V end is reduced by 3 bases and the J end by 4 bases; junction bases left unmatched: 2. The CDR3 runs 15 amino acids, cysteine and phenylalanine included. The DNA has 36 bases, all within the CDR3, and is read from base 1. CDR1 SGHRS and CDR2 YFSETQ are derived from the germline V gene. TCR beta CDR3 regions were amplified by multiplex PCR from an average of around 1,200 ng genomic DNA per sample using the immunoSEQ assay. The assay corrected primer bias using a complete synthetic TCR repertoire to establish an amplification baseline. The amplicons were sequenced on the Illumina platform. Per the authors' processing: Error correction of the sequences involved clustering with frequency ratios plus a modified nearest-neighbor algorithm, after which the sequences were analyzed in the immunoSEQ Analyzer using IMGT gene definitions. At each rarefaction depth, TCR richness and evenness were averaged over 20 rarefaction repeats, and samples with fewer sequences than the depth were excluded. Relative abundances of V, D and J genes were compared between groups using Wilcoxon rank sum tests, with FDR correction applied. Blinded duplicates gave an intraclass correlation of roughly 96% for TCR richness and an average of 76.4% across 70 or so gene segments. Here the immuneACCESS table is served through TCRdb, limited to in-frame sequences with V and J called. Missing clones are a known gap in these copies; in checked studies unresolved V genes cover under half, and the rest lacks a known reason. The V and J calls and the clone size are those of that table, but D and trimming were determined from the DNA. This sample's table has entries for 40,000 to 55,000 clones. The top ten clonotypes cover around 0.98% of the sample.

Every participant had a single incident cervical HPV16 infection, and women with prevalent HPV16 infections were excluded. Cervical HPV DNA was detected by MY09/MY11 PCR, and genotyping was performed by dot-blot hybridization. Fifteen mL of heparinized blood were centrifuged, and the buffy coat was split into aliquots, frozen at -30 degrees C, and then kept at -80 degrees C. QIAGEN kits were used to extract genomic DNA from the buffy coat specimens. The receptor was isolated from a woman aged 18 to 69 with a cervical HPV16 infection that either progressed to CIN3+ or cleared (not recorded which). The sample was blood buffy coat. The rearranged segments are TRBV5-1 and TRBJ2-3; a stretch of 13 junction bases matches TRBD2. The CDR3 corresponds to CASSSGLAGPDTQYF. The covered CDR3 bases are TGCGCCAGCAGCTCGGGACTAGCGGGGCCAGATACG.